The rows below give T cell receptor beta chains drawn from one sample of a study of blood T cell repertoires in COVID-19. TCRdb's copy holds only in-frame clones and misses some; the assay was immunoSEQ multiplex PCR. The sample holds approximately 190,000 clones, 80% to 90% seen once. Sequencing input: peripheral blood. These TCRs come from a man aged 25-40 years with active or convalescent COVID-19. Each CDR3 is given with its conserved first and last residue. The order of the fields is CDR3 DNA, CDR3 protein, V gene, J gene, D gene, clone size. D genes are given only for firm matches. For some rows the clone size is stated as once, few or many, or as a class when expanded; others skip it.

CDR3 DNA: TGTGCCAGCCTCGGGGGGGGCACTGAAGCTTTCTTT
CDR3 protein: CASLGGGTEAFF
V gene: TRBV2
J gene: TRBJ1-1
D gene: .
clone size: .

CDR3 DNA: TGTGCCAGCAGAGGACAGGTTAACACTGAAGCTTTCTTT
CDR3 protein: CASRGQVNTEAFF
V gene: TRBV2
J gene: TRBJ1-1
D gene: TRBD1
clone size: once

CDR3 DNA: TGTGCCATGGCGGGACAGGGCACTGAAGCTTTCTTT
CDR3 protein: CAMAGQGTEAFF
V gene: TRBV10-3
J gene: TRBJ1-1
D gene: TRBD1
clone size: .

CDR3 DNA: TGTGCCAGCAGCTTAGCGTTGTCAGGGCGGTATGGCTACACCTTC
CDR3 protein: CASSLALSGRYGYTF
V gene: TRBV7-2
J gene: TRBJ1-2
D gene: .
clone size: .

CDR3 DNA: TGCGCCAGCATCCCGGGACACGGCTCTGGGGCCAACGTCCTGACTTTC
CDR3 protein: CASIPGHGSGANVLTF
V gene: TRBV5-1
J gene: TRBJ2-6
D gene: .
clone size: .

CDR3 DNA: TGCGCCAGCAGTTGCTCTAGCGGGAGTTACGAGCAGTACTTC
CDR3 protein: CASSCSSGSYEQYF
V gene: TRBV23-1
J gene: TRBJ2-7
D gene: TRBD2
clone size: .

CDR3 DNA: TGTGCCAGCTCACCCCCTAGCGGAGGACTTTACAATGAGCAGTTCTTC
CDR3 protein: CASSPPSGGLYNEQFF
V gene: TRBV18
J gene: TRBJ2-1
D gene: TRBD2
clone size: few

CDR3 DNA: TGTGCCAGCAGCCCACACGGACAGAGCTCTGGGGCCAACGTCCTGACTTTC
CDR3 protein: CASSPHGQSSGANVLTF
V gene: TRBV3-1/TRBV3-2
J gene: TRBJ2-6
D gene: .
clone size: .

CDR3 DNA: TGCGCCAGCAGTGAGCTCCCGTTACCCAGCATTCAGGCTCAGCCCCAGCATTTT
CDR3 protein: CASSELPLPSIQAQPQHF
V gene: TRBV10-2
J gene: TRBJ1-5
D gene: .
clone size: .

CDR3 DNA: TGTGCCAGCAGTGAAGGGGCGGGGGGCATCTACAATGAGCAGTTCTTC
CDR3 protein: CASSEGAGGIYNEQFF
V gene: TRBV6-1
J gene: TRBJ2-1
D gene: TRBD2
clone size: .

CDR3 DNA: TGTGCCAGCAGTCCGCCGACTAGCGGGGCAGAGACCCAGTACTTC
CDR3 protein: CASSPPTSGAETQYF
V gene: TRBV28
J gene: TRBJ2-5
D gene: TRBD2
clone size: few

CDR3 DNA: TGTGCCAGCAGCCCAACAGGGCGCGAGCAGTACTTC
CDR3 protein: CASSPTGREQYF
V gene: TRBV12-3/TRBV12-4
J gene: TRBJ2-7
D gene: .
clone size: .

CDR3 DNA: TGTGCCAGTACCGGGACAGGGGGCAACTATGGCTACACCTTC
CDR3 protein: CASTGTGGNYGYTF
V gene: TRBV19
J gene: TRBJ1-2
D gene: TRBD1
clone size: .

CDR3 DNA: TGTGCCAGCTCAAAACGGGACTCCGGGGAGCTGTTTTTT
CDR3 protein: CASSKRDSGELFF
V gene: TRBV18
J gene: TRBJ2-2
D gene: .
clone size: .

CDR3 DNA: TGTGCCAGCAGCTTGATCTCAGATTCACCCCTCCACTTT
CDR3 protein: CASSLISDSPLHF
V gene: TRBV5-6
J gene: TRBJ1-6
D gene: .
clone size: .

CDR3 DNA: TGTGCCAGCAGACCGAACCAGGGGAGCACAGATACGCAGTATTTT
CDR3 protein: CASRPNQGSTDTQYF
V gene: TRBV7-9
J gene: TRBJ2-3
D gene: .
clone size: .

CDR3 DNA: TGTGCCAGCAGCCCGAACATAGCTCAGCCCCAGCATTTT
CDR3 protein: CASSPNIAQPQHF
V gene: TRBV28
J gene: TRBJ1-5
D gene: .
clone size: once

CDR3 DNA: TGTGCCAGCAGTTACTCGGGCGAGGGCGGCTATGGCTACACCTTC
CDR3 protein: CASSYSGEGGYGYTF
V gene: TRBV6-5
J gene: TRBJ1-2
D gene: .
clone size: .

CDR3 DNA: TGTGCCAGCAGCCCGACTGCGAACTACAATGAGCAGTTCTTC
CDR3 protein: CASSPTANYNEQFF
V gene: TRBV6-4
J gene: TRBJ2-1
D gene: .
clone size: few

CDR3 DNA: TGTGCCAGCGGCATCCGACAGGGTTGGACCGGGGAGCTGTTTTTT
CDR3 protein: CASGIRQGWTGELFF
V gene: TRBV6-5
J gene: TRBJ2-2
D gene: TRBD1
clone size: .

CDR3 DNA: TGTGCCAGCAGCGAGGGGGGGACTGAAGCTTTCTTT
CDR3 protein: CASSEGGTEAFF
V gene: TRBV6-6
J gene: TRBJ1-1
D gene: .
clone size: .

CDR3 DNA: TGTGCCAGCAGCTTTAGGACAGGGGACACTGAAGCTTTCTTT
CDR3 protein: CASSFRTGDTEAFF
V gene: TRBV5-8
J gene: TRBJ1-1
D gene: TRBD1
clone size: .

CDR3 DNA: TGTGCCAGCAGCTTCCGGGGATTGGCGAGCGCCCAAGAGACCCAGTACTTC
CDR3 protein: CASSFRGLASAQETQYF
V gene: TRBV5-4
J gene: TRBJ2-5
D gene: .
clone size: .

CDR3 DNA: TGCGCCAGCAGCCAGGACACTAGCGGATACAATGAGCAGTTCTTC
CDR3 protein: CASSQDTSGYNEQFF
V gene: TRBV4-3
J gene: TRBJ2-1
D gene: TRBD2
clone size: .

CDR3 DNA: TGTGCCAGCAGCTTCCAGGGCGGGGATGAAGCTTTCTTT
CDR3 protein: CASSFQGGDEAFF
V gene: TRBV5-4
J gene: TRBJ1-1
D gene: .
clone size: .

CDR3 DNA: TGTGCCAGCAGCGGAGGGGGACAGGGTAAAGAGACCCAGTACTTC
CDR3 protein: CASSGGGQGKETQYF
V gene: TRBV9
J gene: TRBJ2-5
D gene: TRBD1
clone size: .

CDR3 DNA: TGTGCCAGCAGCCAGAGGGGGTTGGGCGTTTCCTACAATGAGCAGTTCTTC
CDR3 protein: CASSQRGLGVSYNEQFF
V gene: TRBV27
J gene: TRBJ2-1
D gene: .
clone size: .

CDR3 DNA: TGTGCCAGCAGTTTCGGGTTCTCCTATAATTCACCCCTCCACTTT
CDR3 protein: CASSFGFSYNSPLHF
V gene: TRBV27
J gene: TRBJ1-6
D gene: .
clone size: few

CDR3 DNA: TGTGCCAGCAGCCCAGGGGGCACTGAAGCTTTCTTT
CDR3 protein: CASSPGGTEAFF
V gene: TRBV7-9
J gene: TRBJ1-1
D gene: TRBD1
clone size: .

CDR3 DNA: TGTGCCACCAGCGCACCCTGGCCCCCTCTAGCGGGGCCCGGCAATGAGCAGTTCTTC
CDR3 protein: CATSAPWPPLAGPGNEQFF
V gene: TRBV15
J gene: TRBJ2-1
D gene: TRBD2
clone size: once

CDR3 DNA: TGTGCCAGCAGCGGAGGGGGGACAGGGTCCCCTAATGAAAAACTGTTTTTT
CDR3 protein: CASSGGGTGSPNEKLFF
V gene: TRBV9
J gene: TRBJ1-4
D gene: TRBD1
clone size: .

CDR3 DNA: TGTGCCAGCAGTGAAGCAGGGGGATCGCCCCAGCATTTT
CDR3 protein: CASSEAGGSPQHF
V gene: TRBV6-1
J gene: TRBJ1-5
D gene: .
clone size: once

CDR3 DNA: TGTGCCAGCAGCCCGGGACTAGCGGGAGGCGAGCAGTTCTTC
CDR3 protein: CASSPGLAGGEQFF
V gene: TRBV7-2
J gene: TRBJ2-1
D gene: TRBD2
clone size: .

CDR3 DNA: TGTGCCAGCAGTTTCCTAGCGGGAGAGGGGGAGACCCAGTACTTC
CDR3 protein: CASSFLAGEGETQYF
V gene: TRBV6-6
J gene: TRBJ2-5
D gene: TRBD2
clone size: .

CDR3 DNA: TGTGCCAGCAGAGGACTAGCGGGAGTTCAGGACACCGGGGAGCTGTTTTTT
CDR3 protein: CASRGLAGVQDTGELFF
V gene: TRBV7-9
J gene: TRBJ2-2
D gene: TRBD2
clone size: .

CDR3 DNA: TGTGCCAGCAGCCAAGATGGTACAGGATACAAGGATACGCAGTATTTT
CDR3 protein: CASSQDGTGYKDTQYF
V gene: TRBV3-1/TRBV3-2
J gene: TRBJ2-3
D gene: .
clone size: .

CDR3 DNA: TGTGCCAGCAGCTCTAGCTGGGACAGCTCCTACGAGCAGTACTTC
CDR3 protein: CASSSSWDSSYEQYF
V gene: TRBV7-8
J gene: TRBJ2-7
D gene: TRBD1
clone size: .

CDR3 DNA: TGTGCCAGCAGTCCCCCCCGACAGGGGGCCTACTTC
CDR3 protein: CASSPPRQGAYF
V gene: TRBV6-1
J gene: TRBJ2-5
D gene: TRBD1
clone size: .

CDR3 DNA: TGTGCCAGCAGCTCTTCCAACCGGCCCGCCCGGGACTATGGCTACACCTTC
CDR3 protein: CASSSSNRPARDYGYTF
V gene: TRBV7-8
J gene: TRBJ1-2
D gene: .
clone size: .

CDR3 DNA: TGTGCTAGCAGCTTAGGAACCTTAGCGGGGAACACCGGGGAGCTGTTTTTT
CDR3 protein: CASSLGTLAGNTGELFF
V gene: TRBV7-7
J gene: TRBJ2-2
D gene: TRBD2
clone size: few

CDR3 DNA: TGTGCCACCAGCAGCGTCCTAACCCAGCCCCAGCATTTT
CDR3 protein: CATSSVLTQPQHF
V gene: TRBV15
J gene: TRBJ1-5
D gene: .
clone size: .

CDR3 DNA: TGCAGCGTTGATAGGGGGGGGGAAGCTTTCTTT
CDR3 protein: CSVDRGGEAFF
V gene: TRBV29-1
J gene: TRBJ1-1
D gene: .
clone size: many

CDR3 DNA: TGCGCCAGCAGCCAGACACCGAACTATGGCTACACCTTC
CDR3 protein: CASSQTPNYGYTF
V gene: TRBV4-1
J gene: TRBJ1-2
D gene: .
clone size: .

CDR3 DNA: TGTGCCAGCAGCTCCCCGCAGCGGGGTCGTCGGGAGACCCAGTACTTC
CDR3 protein: CASSSPQRGRRETQYF
V gene: TRBV7-2
J gene: TRBJ2-5
D gene: TRBD2
clone size: once

CDR3 DNA: TGTGCCAGCAGTCTAACGTGGACAGGAGAGAACACTGAAGCTTTCTTT
CDR3 protein: CASSLTWTGENTEAFF
V gene: TRBV28
J gene: TRBJ1-1
D gene: TRBD1
clone size: .

CDR3 DNA: TGTGCCAGCAGCGCCCTGATTATTGATGAGAAGAAACTGTTTTTT
CDR3 protein: CASSALIIDEKKLFF
V gene: TRBV9
J gene: TRBJ1-4
D gene: .
clone size: .

CDR3 DNA: TGTGCCAGCAGCGAGGGGCAGAGTGGCTACACCTTC
CDR3 protein: CASSEGQSGYTF
V gene: TRBV9
J gene: TRBJ1-2
D gene: .
clone size: .

CDR3 DNA: TGTGCCAGCAGCTCGGACAGGGGGCGCGGAAAACTGTTTTTT
CDR3 protein: CASSSDRGRGKLFF
V gene: TRBV7-2
J gene: TRBJ1-4
D gene: TRBD1
clone size: .

CDR3 DNA: TGTGCCGGTTGCGTACAGTCGGGGGACACTGAAGCTTTCTTT
CDR3 protein: CAGCVQSGDTEAFF
V gene: TRBV6-5
J gene: TRBJ1-1
D gene: .
clone size: .

CDR3 DNA: TGCGCCAGCAGGAATCCCAGGACAGGGGGCAACTATGGCTACACCTTC
CDR3 protein: CASRNPRTGGNYGYTF
V gene: TRBV5-1
J gene: TRBJ1-2
D gene: TRBD1
clone size: .

CDR3 DNA: TGTGCCAGCTCAACTAGTGACGATGAGCAGTTCTTC
CDR3 protein: CASSTSDDEQFF
V gene: TRBV18
J gene: TRBJ2-1
D gene: .
clone size: .